This entry lists 30 T cell receptor beta chains sequenced from one sample in a study of identical twins. From the 5' RACE reads, TCRdb called clonotypes with MiXCR, one entry per CDR3 protein. The table has 350,000 or so distinct CDR3 sequences, 9% to 15% seen once. In addition, the sample was reused for a study of yellow fever vaccine responses in identical twins.

The material sequenced was CD8+ T cells sorted from blood. Receptors originate from a woman between 18 and 29 years old in good health.

The genes are TRBV28 and TRBJ2-1; a weak D match, TRBD2 (5 bases). CDR1 and CDR2 (germline): MDHEN, SYDVKM. This CDR3 spans 14 amino acids. V gave up 7 bases and J gave up 3 bases, with 13 bases separating them. The CDR3 protein is CASIQRPYYNEQFF. Here the CDR3 DNA reads TGTGCCAGCATACAGCGGCCTTACTACAATGAGCAGTTCTTC.

This clonotype was detected only a few times. The V gene is TRBV24-1, the J gene TRBJ2-1, with 8 bases fitting TRBD2. Trimming took 10 bases from V and 2 from J; bases not matched to a gene: 6. Germline V gene sequence: CDR1 KGHDR, CDR2 SFDVKD. The CDR3 has 14 residues. This chain's CDR3 is CATAGAGAYNEQFF. The CDR3 region has the DNA TGTGCCACTGCGGGAGCGGGGGCCTACAATGAGCAGTTCTTC.

V usage is TRBV6-1 and J usage is TRBJ2-1; TRBD1 aligns across 9 bases. Germline assignment: CDR1 MNHNS and CDR2 SASEGT. V trimming: 10 bases; J trimming: 5 bases; junction bases outside the gene matches: 6. The CDR3 runs 13 residues. CDR3 protein: CATQRDRDNEQFF. CDR3 in DNA: TGTGCCACCCAACGGGACAGGGACAATGAGCAGTTCTTC.

The rearrangement joins TRBV20-1 to TRBJ1-1, with D possibly matching TRBD1 (6 bases). V shed 3 bases and J shed 4 bases, with 15 bases lying between them. The CDR3 runs 14 residues. Germline V gene data show CDR1 as DFQATT and CDR2 as SNEGSKA (reference sequence). The CDR3: CSASWLDSGTEAFF. CDR3 nucleotide sequence: TGCAGTGCTAGTTGGTTGGACAGTGGCACTGAAGCTTTCTTT.

The genes are TRBV2 and TRBJ2-1; tentative D call: TRBD1 (5 bases). V lost 1 base and J 12 bases, leaving 13 bases between the germline ends. Looked up from germline, CDR1 is SNHLY and CDR2 is FYNNEI. This CDR3 comprises 13 residues. The DNA for the CDR3 is TGTGCCAGCAGTGAAGTGACCAGAAGGGGGCAGTTCTTC. Its translation: CASSEVTRRGQFF.

This chain links TRBV13 with TRBJ2-4; perhaps D is TRBD1 or TRBD2 (5 bases each). The V end lost 5 bases, the J end lost 7 bases, and 12 bases lay between the germline ends. This CDR3 region has 13 residues. Germline V CDR1 and CDR2: PRHDT, FYEKMQ (reference sequence). CDR3 nucleotides: TGTGCCAGCAGCCGAGGGGAGTGGAACATTCAGTACTTC. Amino acids: CASSRGEWNIQYF. Full variable domain (remainder filled in from reference TRBV13 and TRBJ2-4): AAGVIQSPRHLIKEKRETATLKCYPIPRHDTVYWYQQGPGQDPQFLISFYEKMQSDKGSIPDRFSAQQFSDYHSELNMSSLELGDSALYFCASSRGEWNIQYFGAGTRLSVL.

This clonotype has at least ten counts. The chain recombines TRBV10-1 with TRBJ1-1; D ambiguous. The V end lost 9 bases, the J end lost 8 bases, and 16 bases lay between the germline ends. The CDR3 is 12 residues long. Germline V gene data show CDR1 as WNHNN and CDR2 as SYGVQD (reference sequence). This CDR3 reads CASISGTGEAFF. The CDR3 DNA reads as TGCGCCAGTATTTCGGGCACGGGGGAAGCTTTCTTT.

The CDR3 protein is CSAILAGTCNQPQHF. CDR3 bases: TGCAGTGCTATTCTTGCAGGGACCTGCAATCAGCCCCAGCATTTT. The chain is built from TRBV20-1 and TRBJ1-5; tentatively, D is TRBD1 (5 bases). This CDR3 comprises 15 residues. The V gene lost 4 bases and the J gene lost 2 bases, with 15 bases spanning the gap. Germline CDR1 and CDR2: DFQATT and SNEGSKA (reference sequence).

The chain is built from TRBV6-1 and TRBJ2-7; tentative D call: TRBD1 (6 bases). Trimming left V 8 bases short and J 2 bases short, with 7 bases between. The CDR3 loop spans 11 amino acids. The germline V gene has CDR1 MNHNS and CDR2 SASEGT. This CDR3 is CASEGAYEQYF. In nucleotides, the CDR3 is TGTGCCAGCGAGGGGGCCTACGAGCAGTACTTC.

Ten or more counts support this clonotype. The V call is TRBV20-1, the J call TRBJ2-7, with D unresolved. From germline, CDR1 is DFQATT and CDR2 SNEGSKA (reference sequence). The CDR3 has 12 amino acids. The germline V and J ends were trimmed by 4 bases and 7 bases, with 14 bases remaining between them. DNA for the CDR3: TGCAGTGCTAAAGGTCTTCCGATTGAGCAGTACTTC. This sequence encodes CSAKGLPIEQYF.

This clonotype came up a few times. The chain links TRBV11-1 to TRBJ2-3; 8 bases align to TRBD2. The CDR3 totals 18 residues. Losses at the gene ends were 5 bases for V and 1 base for J; bases not matched to a gene: 14. Per the germline V gene, CDR1 is SGHAT and CDR2 is FQDESV (reference sequence). The CDR3 DNA reads TGTGCCAGCAGCCGGGCCGGGCGGGAGGTAGCGCGCACAGATACGCAGTATTTT. It yields the protein CASSRAGREVARTDTQYF.

In this sample, this clonotype turned up a few times. V usage is TRBV9 and J usage is TRBJ1-1, with a possible D match to TRBD1 (5 bases). The CDR3 is made up of 13 amino acids. V was cut by 0 bases and J by 6 bases, with 9 bases left in between. The germline V gene has CDR1 SGDLS and CDR2 YYNGEE. CDR3 sequence: CASSVGDFPEAFF. CDR3 sequence (DNA): TGTGCCAGCAGCGTAGGGGACTTTCCTGAAGCTTTCTTT.

The chain has TRBV5-1 and TRBJ2-7, with D possibly matching TRBD2 (5 bases). Germline V gene data show CDR1 as SGHRS and CDR2 as YFSETQ. This CDR3 contains 14 residues. Deletions cut 4 bases from V and 6 bases from J, with 17 bases between. CDR3 DNA sequence: TGCGCCAGCAGCCCACGGAGGTCGTCGTTCGAGCAGTACGTC. This gives the protein CASSPRRSSFEQYV.

The J gene is TRBJ2-5, the V gene TRBV15, with D unresolved. CDR1 is LNHNV and CDR2 is YYDKDF in the germline V gene (reference sequence). The CDR3 extends over 12 amino acids. Trimming removed 2 bases from V and 3 bases from J, with 4 bases in between. The CDR3 loop reads CATSRKEETQYF. CDR3 nucleotides: TGTGCCACCAGCAGAAAGGAAGAGACCCAGTACTTC.

This sequence joins TRBV7-6 and TRBJ2-3; 15 nucleotides match TRBD2. The V gene's germline CDR1 is SGHVS and CDR2 FNYEAQ. V shed 5 bases, J shed 4 bases, and the junction held 7 bases outside the gene matches. This CDR3 comprises 17 residues. CDR3 sequence reads: CASSPGTSGGRADTQYF. The CDR3, as DNA: TGTGCCAGCAGCCCCGGGACTAGCGGGGGGAGGGCAGATACGCAGTATTTT.

The rearrangement joins TRBV29-1 to TRBJ2-1; 8 bases line up with TRBD2. Germline V CDR1 and CDR2: SQVTM, ANQGSEA. The CDR3 consists of 17 residues. With V trimmed by 0 bases and J by 1 base, 8 bases remained unmatched. CDR3 bases: TGCAGCGTTGAAGATGGTCTAGCGGGCTGGTCCTACAATGAGCAGTTCTTC. Encoded protein: CSVEDGLAGWSYNEQFF.

This clonotype was detected only a few times. The V gene is TRBV12-3 or TRBV12-4, the J gene TRBJ2-3, with TRBD2 matching over 9 bases. After removal of 10 bases from V and 4 bases from J, the junction contained 9 bases not matched to a gene. This CDR3 region has 14 residues. The chain's CDR3 is CATRRAGGADTQYF. The CDR3 DNA sequence: TGTGCCACCCGCCGGGCGGGGGGGGCAGATACGCAGTATTTT.

This clonotype was counted between two and nine times. This chain joins TRBV4-2 and TRBJ1-2; D remains ambiguous. Germline assignment: CDR1 LGHNA and CDR2 YNFKEQ. V lost 7 bases, J lost 2 bases, and 11 bases lay in between. The CDR3 is 13 residues long. CDR3 amino acids: CASTGDLNYGYTF. The DNA of the CDR3 is TGTGCCAGCACAGGAGACTTGAACTATGGCTACACCTTC.

This clonotype has at least ten counts. The gene calls are TRBV12-3 or TRBV12-4 and TRBJ2-7, with TRBD1 as a possible D gene (5 bases). V lost 5 bases and J 8 bases, leaving 13 bases between the germline ends. The CDR3 spans 12 residues. CDR3 nucleotide sequence: TGTGCCAGCAGTCCCGACAGAATTCAGCAGTACTTC. This gives the protein CASSPDRIQQYF.

This clonotype has at least ten counts. This sequence joins TRBV6-1 and TRBJ2-1; 7 bases match TRBD2. The V gene end was trimmed by 5 bases and the J gene end by 3 bases; junction bases not matched to a gene: 7. This CDR3 has 15 residues. Germline V gives CDR1 MNHNS, CDR2 SASEGT. CDR3 residues: CASSPYKRGYNEQFF. Here the CDR3 DNA reads TGTGCCAGCAGTCCCTACAAGCGGGGCTACAATGAGCAGTTCTTC.

This clonotype has only a few counts. The chain recombines TRBV6-5 with TRBJ1-5; no firm D call. Trimming removed 0 bases from V and 13 bases from J, with 13 bases in between. Germline lookup yields CDR1 MNHEY and CDR2 SVGAGI. The CDR3 spans 13 residues. In DNA form, the CDR3 reads TGTGCCAGCAGTTACTCGGCGTCGTCGGTTCAGCATTTT. Its protein product is CASSYSASSVQHF.

The sample holds a few counts of this clonotype. The chain combines TRBV29-1 with TRBJ2-5; D ambiguous. This CDR3 comprises 13 residues. The V gene's germline CDR1 is SQVTM and CDR2 ANQGSEA. Trimming cost V 6 bases and J 1 base, with 12 bases left between them. The CDR3, as DNA: TGCAGCGTGCCTGAGACCGTCCAAGAGACCCAGTACTTC. Translated, it gives CSVPETVQETQYF.

This clonotype was observed a few times. This chain links TRBV6-4 with TRBJ2-3; possibly TRBD1 or TRBD2 for D (5 bases each). Trimming cost V 2 bases and J 3 bases, with 9 bases left between them. Per germline, CDR1 MRHNA and CDR2 SNTAGT. There are 14 residues in the CDR3. This chain's CDR3 is CASSDTGGTDTQYF. The CDR3 nucleotides read TGTGCCAGCAGTGACACAGGCGGGACAGATACGCAGTATTTT.

DNA of the CDR3: TGCAGTGCTAGAACGTCAAGTTTAGCGGGGAGCTCCTACGAGCAGTACTTC. It encodes CSARTSSLAGSSYEQYF. The rearrangement uses TRBV20-1 and TRBJ2-7; 8 bases line up with TRBD2. With V trimmed by 2 bases and J by 0 bases, 12 bases remained unmatched. Germline loops: CDR1 DFQATT, CDR2 SNEGSKA (reference sequence). The CDR3 covers 17 residues.

This clonotype has at least ten counts. The genes are TRBV27 and TRBJ2-3; no firm D call. Per the germline V gene, CDR1 is MNHEY and CDR2 is SMNVEV (reference sequence). Trimming cost V 8 bases and J 10 bases, with 10 bases left between them. CDR3 length equals 10 residues. CDR3 sequence: CASPSTAQYF. DNA of the CDR3: TGTGCCAGCCCCTCAACGGCGCAGTATTTT.

The sample holds a few counts of this clonotype. The junction and the germline gene differ at one end; a read error may be behind it. V usage is TRBV6-5 and J usage is TRBJ2-1; perhaps TRBD2 as D (6 bases). Germline CDR1 MNHEY, CDR2 SVGAGI. This CDR3 has 14 residues. This CDR3 is CASSYGDSSNEQFF. The CDR3 DNA is TGTGCCAGCAGTTACGGGGACTCCTCCAATGAGCAGTTCTTC.

The J gene is TRBJ2-2, the V gene TRBV10-1; perhaps TRBD1 as D (5 bases). This CDR3 is built from 15 residues. Germline CDR1 is WNHNN and CDR2 is SYGVQD (reference sequence). Trimming pared 1 base from V and 1 base from J, leaving 7 bases between. DNA of the CDR3: TGCGCCAGCAGTGAGTGGGGCATGAACACCGGGGAGCTGTTTTTT. It codes for CASSEWGMNTGELFF.

The chain is built from TRBV5-6 and TRBJ2-1; either TRBD1 or TRBD2 may fit D (5 bases each). Trimming took 2 bases from V and 8 from J, leaving 8 bases between them. CDR3 length: 12 amino acids. Germline V CDR1 and CDR2: SGHDT, YYEEEE. The DNA of the CDR3 is TGTGCCAGCAGCTTTATGGGGGATGAGCAGTTCTTC. Translating it yields CASSFMGDEQFF. The whole variable domain, remainder taken from reference TRBV5-6 and TRBJ2-1, is DAGVTQSPTHLIKTRGQQVTLRCSPKSGHDTVSWYQQALGQGPQFIFQYYEEEERQRGNFPDRFSGHQFPNYSSELNVNALLLGDSALYLCASSFMGDEQFFGPGTRLTVL.

This clonotype appeared a few times. This chain joins TRBV28 and TRBJ2-1; 8 positions agree with TRBD1. CDR3 length equals 15 residues. The V segment lost 5 bases and the J segment 8 bases; nucleotides outside the gene matches: 11. Germline V gene lookup returns CDR1 MDHEN and CDR2 SYDVKM. CDR3: CASSLDRGRFDEQFF. The CDR3 DNA follows: TGTGCCAGCAGTCTCGACAGGGGTAGATTCGATGAGCAGTTCTTC.

CDR3 protein: CASSPYGEGHYNEQFF. CDR3 nucleotide sequence: TGTGCCAGCAGTCCTTATGGGGAGGGCCATTACAATGAGCAGTTCTTC. The chain joins TRBV6-1 to TRBJ2-1, with 7 bases lining up with TRBD2. The CDR3 is 16 amino acids. Germline trimming cut 5 bases from V and 4 bases from J; bases unmatched to any gene: 11. The germline V gene has CDR1 MNHNS and CDR2 SASEGT.